The 22 T cell receptor beta chains below were found in one sample sequenced in a study of T-cell reconstitution after alpha-beta-depleted transplantation in children. Unique molecular identifiers were incorporated when the TCRbeta library was constructed. TCRdb used MiXCR to reprocess the PCR reads, holding one entry per CDR3 protein. Here the sample spans more than 400,000 distinct CDR3 sequences, over 9.5% being singletons. The input for sequencing was PBMCs, mostly from graft donor cells, taken 180 days after TCRalphabeta/CD19-depleted stem cell transplant. The receptors stem from a female patient aged 2-10 years who had a stem cell transplant for aplastic anemia, so the T cells may come from the graft donor.

The rearrangement uses TRBV10-3 and TRBJ2-7; D is perhaps TRBD1 (5 bases). The CDR3 sequence is 14 residues long. V gave up 3 bases and J gave up 0 bases, with 9 bases separating them. Per the germline V gene, CDR1 is ENHRY and CDR2 is SYGVKD. CDR3 loop: CAISDRQISYEQYF. The DNA of the CDR3 is TGTGCCATCAGTGACCGACAGATCTCCTACGAGCAGTACTTC.

This clonotype has more than one count but fewer than ten. CDR3 amino acids: CASSERTAMNTEAFF. In DNA form, the CDR3 reads TGTGCCAGCAGTGAGAGGACAGCTATGAACACTGAAGCTTTCTTT. The chain has TRBV6-1 and TRBJ1-1; possibly TRBD1 for D (6 bases). The CDR3 runs to 15 residues. The V gene lost 3 bases and the J gene lost 0 bases, with 11 bases spanning the gap. The germline V gene encodes CDR1 MNHNS and CDR2 SASEGT.

This clonotype was recorded only once. The chain has TRBV3-1 and TRBJ1-5, with D possibly matching TRBD1 (6 bases). This CDR3 is 15 amino acids long. With 1 base removed from V and 6 bases from J, the gap between germline ends came to 13 bases. Germline V lookup: CDR1 LGHDT, CDR2 YNNKEL (reference sequence). The CDR3 coding sequence is TGTGCCAGCAGCCAAGGGGGGGGCACCGCTCAGCCCCAGCATTTT. This codes for CASSQGGGTAQPQHF.

This clonotype was recorded at least ten times. This sequence joins TRBV5-6 and TRBJ2-5; D ambiguous. This CDR3 has 13 residues. Looked up from germline, CDR1 is SGHDT and CDR2 is YYEEEE. V gave up 6 bases and J gave up 3 bases, with 12 bases separating them. The CDR3 DNA reads as TGTGCCAGCAATCCCCGGAACAAAGAGACCCAGTACTTC. Translating it yields CASNPRNKETQYF.

The table lists this clonotype with many counts. The CDR3 coding sequence is TGCAGTGCTAGGGACCTAAATGAGCAGTTCTTC. Its protein product is CSARDLNEQFF. The chain recombines TRBV20-1 with TRBJ2-1; no reliable D call. This CDR3 has 11 amino acids. V was trimmed by 3 bases and J by 7 bases, leaving 7 bases between them. Germline CDR1 DFQATT, CDR2 SNEGSKA (reference sequence).

The sample holds a few counts of this clonotype. The rearrangement joins TRBV7-8 to TRBJ2-7; D is undetermined. Trimming stripped 5 bases from V and 4 bases from J, with 12 bases between. The germline gives CDR1 SGHVS, CDR2 FQNEAQ. This CDR3 is built from 13 residues. The CDR3: CASSHSGVYEQYF. The CDR3 nucleotides read TGTGCCAGCAGCCATTCGGGTGTGTACGAGCAGTACTTC.

The chain joins TRBV15 to TRBJ1-1; TRBD1 is a possible D gene (6 bases). V shed 4 bases and J shed 3 bases, with 12 bases lying between them. The CDR3 contains 14 residues. Germline assignment: CDR1 LNHNV and CDR2 YYDKDF (reference sequence). The CDR3 here is CATSTTGSYTEAFF. The CDR3 DNA follows: TGTGCCACCAGCACCACAGGGTCCTACACTGAAGCTTTCTTT. Using reference TRBV15 and TRBJ1-1 for the parts outside the CDR3, the full variable domain is DAMVIQNPRYQVTQFGKPVTLSCSQTLNHNVMYWYQQKSSQAPKLLFHYYDKDFNNEADTPDNFQSRRPNTSFCFLDIRSPGLGDTAMYLCATSTTGSYTEAFFGQGTRLTVV.

This clonotype was found a few times. The genes are TRBV12-3 or TRBV12-4 and TRBJ2-2, with 8 bases that match TRBD2. Losses at the gene ends were 11 bases for V and 5 bases for J; bases not matched to a gene: 16. This CDR3 has 16 residues. For the CDR3, the DNA is TGTGCCTCTCAACCCACGGGACTAGTGAGGACCGGGGAGCTGTTTTTT. It codes for CASQPTGLVRTGELFF.

The rearrangement joins TRBV5-6 to TRBJ2-3; 9 nucleotides align to TRBD1. There are 17 residues in the CDR3. Germline CDR1 reads SGHDT; CDR2 reads YYEEEE. The V segment lost 4 bases and the J segment 4 bases; nucleotides outside the gene matches: 13. CDR3 bases: TGTGCCAGCAGCATAATACCGGGACAGGGAGGGCCAGATACGCAGTATTTT. Translated: CASSIIPGQGGPDTQYF.

This clonotype has only a few counts. The rearrangement joins TRBV5-1 to TRBJ2-7; 10 bases match TRBD1. CDR3 length: 16 amino acids. V was clipped by 1 base and J by 4 bases; unmatched bases: 8. In germline, CDR1 is SGHRS, CDR2 YFSETQ. The CDR3 DNA reads TGCGCCAGCAGCTTGCGGTCCGGGACAGGGGCTTACGAGCAGTACTTC. This sequence encodes CASSLRSGTGAYEQYF.

Only a few counts were recorded for this clonotype. The chain is built from TRBV7-9 and TRBJ2-2; a weak D match, TRBD1 (5 bases). CDR1 and CDR2 (germline): SEHNR, FQNEAQ (reference sequence). This CDR3 is built from 14 residues. V lost 8 bases, J lost 2 bases, and 12 bases lay in between. The CDR3, as DNA: TGTGCCAGCCTCTTAGGGGCTAACACCGGGGAGCTGTTTTTT. Residues: CASLLGANTGELFF. The variable domain in full, with the rest retrieved from reference TRBV7-9 and TRBJ2-2, is DTGVSQNPRHKITKRGQNVTFRCDPISEHNRLYWYRQTLGQGPEFLTYFQNEAQLEKSRLLSDRFSAERPKGSFSTLEIQRTEQGDSAMYLCASLLGANTGELFFGEGSRLTVL.

In its sample, this clonotype was seen a few times. The chain combines TRBV28 with TRBJ1-2, with a weak D call TRBD1 (6 bases). This CDR3 contains 20 residues. V gave up 4 bases and J gave up 6 bases, with 33 bases separating them. From germline, CDR1 is MDHEN and CDR2 SYDVKM. The CDR3 DNA sequence: TGTGCCAGCAGTTCTCAGGGGACCCCCCGGACCTGGTGGGGTGGGCATGGCTACACCTTC. It specifies CASSSQGTPRTWWGGHGYTF.

As DNA, the CDR3 is TGTGCCAGCAGCAAGACTCTATGGGAGACCCAGTACTTC. This encodes CASSKTLWETQYF. The chain recombines TRBV21-1 with TRBJ2-5. TRBV21-1 is designated a pseudogene. The CDR3 has 13 residues.

This clonotype came up a few times. The chain combines TRBV6-5 with TRBJ2-1, with D tentatively TRBD2 (6 bases). This CDR3 has 15 amino acids. The germline V and J ends were trimmed by 2 bases and 7 bases, with 15 bases remaining between them. The germline V gene encodes CDR1 MNHEY and CDR2 SVGAGI. CDR3 in DNA: TGTGCCAGCAGTTACGGGGGAGGCCTATTTAATGAGCAGTTCTTC. Its translation: CASSYGGGLFNEQFF.

This clonotype appeared a few times. The CDR3 region has the DNA TGTGCCAGCAGTAGGGGACTAGCGGCATATGTAGCAGATACGCAGTATTTT. Translation gives CASSRGLAAYVADTQYF. The V gene is TRBV6-2 or TRBV6-3, the J gene TRBJ2-3; 11 bases fit TRBD2. Germline values: CDR1 MNHEY, CDR2 SVGEGT. This CDR3 contains 17 residues. V was clipped by 5 bases and J by 4 bases; unmatched bases: 11.

The rearrangement uses TRBV7-9 and TRBJ1-1; D is perhaps TRBD1 (6 bases). CDR3 length equals 17 residues. V lost 4 bases, J lost 0 bases, and 18 bases lay in between. The germline V gene encodes CDR1 SEHNR and CDR2 FQNEAQ (reference sequence). CDR3 region: CASSYTSPTGLNTEAFF. The CDR3 bases are TGTGCCAGCAGCTACACCTCACCTACAGGGTTGAACACTGAAGCTTTCTTT.

The CDR3 reads CASRGLPFPNEQFF. CDR3 DNA: TGTGCCAGCAGGGGACTTCCGTTCCCCAATGAGCAGTTCTTC. The rearrangement joins TRBV6-1 to TRBJ2-1; tentative D call: TRBD2 (6 bases). Germline V gene lookup returns CDR1 MNHNS and CDR2 SASEGT. The V gene lost 6 bases and the J gene lost 6 bases, with 15 bases spanning the gap. The CDR3 contains 14 residues.

V is TRBV6-2 or TRBV6-3 and J is TRBJ2-1; D is unclear. The CDR3 runs to 15 residues. V was clipped by 0 bases and J by 4 bases, with 10 bases between them. The germline V gene has CDR1 MNHEY and CDR2 SVGEGT. The chain's CDR3 is CASSYSYRFYNEQFF. The CDR3 region has the DNA TGTGCCAGCAGTTACTCGTATAGGTTTTACAATGAGCAGTTCTTC.

This clonotype was found a few times. The J gene is TRBJ2-7, the V gene TRBV18; D might be TRBD2 (6 bases). The CDR3 spans 13 residues. CDR1 KGHSH and CDR2 LQKENI come from the germline V gene. V lost 3 bases to trimming and J lost 6 bases, with 12 bases between them. In nucleotides, the CDR3 is TGTGCCAGCTCACCGGGGACTGATCGCGAGCAGTACGTC. Protein product: CASSPGTDREQYV.

The DNA of the CDR3 is TGTGCCAGCATCCAGCGGGGTCCTTCCTACAATGAGCAGTTCTTC. It codes for CASIQRGPSYNEQFF. V gene TRBV12-3 or TRBV12-4 combines with J gene TRBJ2-1, with 7 bases aligning to TRBD2. The CDR3 contains 15 residues. J gave up 1 base and V 7 bases, and 7 bases lay outside the gene matches.

This clonotype came up a few times. V usage is TRBV20-1 and J usage is TRBJ2-1; 8 bases fit TRBD2. Germline CDR1 DFQATT, CDR2 SNEGSKA (reference sequence). After removal of 8 bases from V and 0 bases from J, the junction contained 6 bases not matched to a gene. There are 14 residues in the CDR3. This chain's CDR3 is CSPTGGASYNEQFF. CDR3 bases: TGCAGTCCAACGGGGGGGGCCTCCTACAATGAGCAGTTCTTC.

This clonotype was recorded at least ten times. The chain couples TRBV2 to TRBJ2-1; possible D gene TRBD2, 5 bases. Per the germline V gene, CDR1 is SNHLY and CDR2 is FYNNEI. V was cut by 3 bases and J by 8 bases, with 20 bases left in between. This CDR3 spans 16 amino acids. The CDR3 region is CASSDGLWLAGDEQFF. The CDR3 DNA follows: TGTGCCAGCAGTGACGGCCTTTGGCTAGCAGGCGATGAGCAGTTCTTC.